The 30 T cell receptor beta chains in this list originate from one sample, sequenced in a study of CD8+CD57+ T cells in acquired aplastic anemia. Sequencing involved patients with CD8+CD57+ cell expansion previously shown by flow cytometry. The template for TCR beta VDJ and CDR3 sequence profiling was genomic DNA. MiXCR was run by TCRdb on the reads, yielding one entry per CDR3 protein. Among roughly 93,000 distinct CDR3 sequences listed, around two thirds were seen once. Material for sequencing was sorted CD4+, CD8+, or CD8+CD57+ T cells (not recorded which) from PBMCs. The source is a human donor with aplastic anemia.

This clonotype was counted between two and nine times. The rearrangement joins TRBV24-1 to TRBJ2-1; D is uncertain. The CDR3 sequence is 15 residues long. V dropped 2 bases and J dropped 2 bases, with 9 bases sitting between them. Germline CDR1 is KGHDR and CDR2 is SFDVKD. CDR3: CATSDSQVPYNEQFF. CDR3 bases: TGTGCCACCAGTGATTCCCAGGTCCCCTACAATGAGCAGTTCTTC.

A few counts support this clonotype. The genes are TRBV20-1 and TRBJ2-7; TRBD1 or TRBD2 may be the D gene (5 bases each). Germline V gene data show CDR1 as DFQATT and CDR2 as SNEGSKA (reference sequence). Between the trimmed V and J ends, which lost 5 bases and 6 bases, there was a span of 17 bases. This CDR3 is built from 13 residues. CDR3 sequence (DNA): TGCAGTGCTGAACGGGGCGGTGGATCCGAGCAGTACTTC. Translating gives CSAERGGGSEQYF.

This chain connects TRBV2 to TRBJ1-3; 7 positions match TRBD1. The CDR3 totals 12 residues. CDR1 SNHLY and CDR2 FYNNEI come from the germline V gene. With 7 bases clipped from V and 7 bases from J, the junction kept 4 bases outside the gene matches. CDR3 region: CASTLRGNTIYF. The CDR3 DNA follows: TGTGCCAGCACGCTCAGGGGGAACACCATATATTTT.

In this sample, this clonotype turned up many times. The chain combines TRBV7-6 with TRBJ2-3; D unresolved. The CDR3 is 15 amino acids. V was trimmed by 0 bases and J by 1 base, leaving 8 bases between them. Germline V gene sequence: CDR1 SGHVS, CDR2 FNYEAQ. Written as DNA, the CDR3 is TGTGCCAGCAGCTTAGCCGTTGCAGGCACAGATACGCAGTATTTT. Amino acid sequence: CASSLAVAGTDTQYF.

The chain links TRBV2 to TRBJ1-4; D possibly corresponds to TRBD1 (5 bases). Germline V gene sequence: CDR1 SNHLY, CDR2 FYNNEI. Trimming took off 8 bases at V and 10 bases at J, with 11 bases between the two ends. CDR3 length: 11 amino acids. CDR3 nucleotides: TGTGCCAGCCTGACAGCCGGAAAACTGTTTTTT. As protein: CASLTAGKLFF.

The rearrangement joins TRBV10-3 to TRBJ2-3; D may correspond to TRBD1 or TRBD2 (5 bases each). The CDR3 is 13 residues long. Germline CDR1 and CDR2: ENHRY and SYGVKD. Deletions cut 4 bases from V and 6 bases from J, with 11 bases between. The CDR3 nucleotides are TGTGCCATCAGTGGGGACCCAACGGATACGCAGTATTTT. Amino acids: CAISGDPTDTQYF.

The J gene is TRBJ1-1, the V gene TRBV10-3; 8 nucleotides line up with TRBD1. The CDR3 totals 16 residues. Per the germline V gene, CDR1 is ENHRY and CDR2 is SYGVKD. V was clipped by 5 bases and J by 1 base; unmatched bases: 9. The CDR3 protein is CAISSGQGWGNTEAFF. The CDR3 nucleotides read TGTGCCATCAGTAGCGGACAGGGTTGGGGGAACACTGAAGCTTTCTTT.

As to this clonotype: The conserved phenylalanine or tryptophan is not found at the CDR3 terminus, so this likely reflects a read error. The chain uses TRBV10-1 and TRBJ1-1, with 8 bases fitting TRBD1. The CDR3 is 15 residues long. The germline CDR1 and CDR2 sequences are WNHNN and SYGVQD (reference sequence). J gave up 1 base and V 4 bases, and 5 bases lay outside the gene matches. DNA of the CDR3: TGCGCCAGCAGTGTACTAGGACAGGGGAACACTGAAGCTTTCTCT. This gives the protein CASSVLGQGNTEAFS.

This clonotype was seen only a few times. V gene TRBV6-1 combines with J gene TRBJ2-7; 11 nucleotides line up with TRBD2. Germline V gene sequence: CDR1 MNHNS, CDR2 SASEGT. This CDR3 region has 13 residues. V shed 8 bases and J 2 bases; nucleotides not matched to a gene: 2. The CDR3 coding sequence is TGTGCCAGCGGTAGCGGGAGGGCCTACGAGCAGTACTTC. This translates into CASGSGRAYEQYF.

Ten or more counts support this clonotype. V gene TRBV20-1 combines with J gene TRBJ2-7; 16 bases are shared with TRBD2. CDR3 size: 17 residues. After removal of 6 bases from V and 3 bases from J, the junction contained 11 bases not matched to a gene. Germline V gene sequence: CDR1 DFQATT, CDR2 SNEGSKA (reference sequence). The CDR3 DNA reads TGCAGTGCCCAGCACACGGGACTAGCGGGGGGGTACTACGAGCAGTACTTC. Translated: CSAQHTGLAGGYYEQYF.

The chain employs TRBV20-1 and TRBJ2-1; 11 bases are a match to TRBD2. Unmatched junction bases numbered 7, after V lost 3 bases and J lost 6 bases. Germline V gene data show CDR1 as DFQATT and CDR2 as SNEGSKA (reference sequence). This CDR3 region has 15 residues. The DNA of the CDR3 is TGCAGTGCTAGGCCTAGCGGGGGGCCGCGCAATGAGCAGTTCTTC. Its protein product is CSARPSGGPRNEQFF.

Many counts were recorded for this clonotype. The V gene is TRBV15, the J gene TRBJ2-2; D is ambiguous. V dropped 6 bases and J dropped 0 bases, with 11 bases sitting between them. Germline CDR1 reads LNHNV; CDR2 reads YYDKDF (reference sequence). The CDR3 contains 15 residues. The CDR3 region has the DNA TGTGCCACCAGACAAGACTGGACGAACACCGGGGAGCTGTTTTTT. Translating it yields CATRQDWTNTGELFF.

V usage is TRBV20-1 and J usage is TRBJ1-5; perhaps TRBD1 as D (6 bases). CDR1 is DFQATT, CDR2 SNEGSKA, per germline (reference sequence). The CDR3 sequence is 14 residues long. Deletions cut 6 bases from V and 1 base from J, with 13 bases between. This CDR3 is CSADRSLSNQPQHF. Written as DNA, the CDR3 is TGCAGTGCCGACAGGTCATTAAGCAATCAGCCCCAGCATTTT.

V usage is TRBV20-1 and J usage is TRBJ1-3; no definite D call. The V gene lost 6 bases and the J gene lost 4 bases, with 16 bases spanning the gap. CDR1 and CDR2 (germline): DFQATT, SNEGSKA (reference sequence). The CDR3 spans 14 residues. The CDR3 coding sequence is TGCAGTGCACGACTCTCGCCATGGGGAAACACCATATATTTT. Translated: CSARLSPWGNTIYF.

The rearrangement joins TRBV11-1 to TRBJ1-1; D ambiguous. Trimming left V 5 bases short and J 4 bases short, with 20 bases between. This CDR3 is 16 amino acids long. Germline CDR1 reads SGHAT; CDR2 reads FQDESV (reference sequence). CDR3 nucleotides: TGTGCCAGCAGCGATCGGGGAAAGGGCTTGGGCACTGAAGCTTTCTTT. This encodes CASSDRGKGLGTEAFF.

This chain connects TRBV20-1 to TRBJ2-7; tentative D call: TRBD2 (5 bases). The V gene's germline CDR1 is DFQATT and CDR2 SNEGSKA (reference sequence). V lost 0 bases and J lost 4, with 19 bases in between. The length of the CDR3 is 16 residues. The CDR3 sequence: CSARDEDSPKRYEQYF. CDR3 DNA sequence: TGCAGTGCTAGAGATGAGGACTCACCCAAGCGGTACGAGCAGTACTTC.

Regarding this clonotype: Mismatch with germline at one junction end may stem from a read error. CDR3 coding DNA: TGTGCCAGCAGTTGGGCCGGAGAGACCCAGTACTTC. Amino acid sequence: CASSWAGETQYF. The rearrangement links TRBV10-3 to TRBJ2-5; no clear D gene. Germline values: CDR1 ENHRY, CDR2 SYGVKD. CDR3 size: 12 residues.

Ten or more counts support this clonotype. This chain joins TRBV13 and TRBJ1-6; TRBD1 agrees at 8 bases. Germline assignment: CDR1 PRHDT and CDR2 FYEKMQ (reference sequence). V lost 7 bases to trimming and J lost 8 bases; unmatched junction nucleotides: 10. CDR3 length: 15 amino acids. Here the CDR3 reads CASNLAGGTDSPLHF. For the CDR3, the DNA is TGTGCCAGCAACTTGGCAGGGGGCACGGATTCACCCCTCCACTTT.

This clonotype was seen at least ten times. The gene calls are TRBV6-1 and TRBJ1-2, with 7 bases matching TRBD1. V trimming: 4 bases; J trimming: 3 bases; junction bases outside the gene matches: 11. Per germline, CDR1 MNHNS and CDR2 SASEGT. This CDR3 contains 16 residues. The DNA for the CDR3 is TGTGCCAGCAGTGGGAGGGACAGCCTTACGGACTATGGCTACACCTTC. It specifies CASSGRDSLTDYGYTF.

The chain employs TRBV9 and TRBJ2-7; either TRBD1 or TRBD2 may supply D (6 bases each). The CDR3 totals 15 residues. The V end lost 4 bases, the J end lost 0 bases, and 14 bases lay between the germline ends. Germline-derived CDR1 and CDR2 are SGDLS and YYNGEE. The CDR3 reads CASSRGRDNSYEQYF. CDR3 nucleotides: TGTGCCAGCAGCCGTGGGCGGGACAACTCCTACGAGCAGTACTTC.

V usage is TRBV20-1 and J usage is TRBJ1-1; possible D gene TRBD1, 5 bases. V was pared by 3 bases and J by 0 bases, with 8 bases between. The germline CDR1 and CDR2 sequences are DFQATT and SNEGSKA (reference sequence). This CDR3 has 13 residues. CDR3 sequence: CSARGPVNTEAFF. DNA of the CDR3: TGCAGTGCTAGGGGGCCTGTGAACACTGAAGCTTTCTTT.

This rearrangement joins TRBV4-1 to TRBJ2-3; 9 nucleotides match TRBD2. The V and J ends lost 4 bases and 1 base, in that order; junction bases with no gene match: 12. Per germline, CDR1 MGHRA and CDR2 YSYEKL. This CDR3 is built from 18 residues. In DNA form, the CDR3 reads TGCGCCAGCAGCCCGTCCACTCGGTTAGCGGGGGGCACAGATACGCAGTATTTT. Translating gives CASSPSTRLAGGTDTQYF.

The chain has TRBV12-3 or TRBV12-4 and TRBJ2-7, with D tentatively TRBD1 (6 bases). This CDR3 has 14 residues. The ends were cut back, 3 bases at V and 0 bases at J, with 9 bases in the middle. For the CDR3, the DNA is TGTGCCAGCAGTTTGTGGGACAACTCCTACGAGCAGTACTTC. This codes for CASSLWDNSYEQYF.

This clonotype has a handful of counts. The CDR3 coding sequence is TGCAGCGTCGAGAGTCACATCACCGGGGAGCTGTTTTTT. Amino acids: CSVESHITGELFF. The chain couples TRBV29-1 to TRBJ2-2; D is uncertain. CDR3 size: 13 residues. V lost 6 bases and J lost 4, with 12 bases in between. Germline V gene data show CDR1 as SQVTM and CDR2 as ANQGSEA.

The chain carries TRBV9 and TRBJ2-3; TRBD2 matches at 11 bases. V shed 4 bases, J shed 4 bases, and the junction held 5 bases outside the gene matches. Germline V CDR1 and CDR2: SGDLS, YYNGEE. This CDR3 region has 15 residues. The CDR3 nucleotides are TGTGCCAGCAGCATTAGCGGGAGGGGGGCAGATACGCAGTATTTT. It specifies CASSISGRGADTQYF.

The CDR3 nucleotides are TGCAGTGTTAGGGAGGGGGATACCTACGAGCAGTACTTC. This sequence encodes CSVREGDTYEQYF. This chain joins TRBV29-1 and TRBJ2-7; perhaps TRBD2 as D (7 bases). The germline gives CDR1 SQVTM, CDR2 ANQGSEA. The CDR3 has 13 amino acids.

This clonotype was seen only once. V and J are TRBV25-1 and TRBJ2-4; 9 bases are shared with TRBD1. CDR1 MGHDK and CDR2 SYGVNS come from the germline V gene. The CDR3 has 14 residues. With 8 bases clipped from V and 2 bases from J, the junction kept 4 bases outside the gene matches. The CDR3 region has the DNA TGTGCCAGCGGACAGGGGCGGCCCAAAAACATTCAGTACTTC. This gives the protein CASGQGRPKNIQYF.

The chain links TRBV24-1 to TRBJ1-2; TRBD1 aligns across 8 bases. Germline V gene sequence: CDR1 KGHDR, CDR2 SFDVKD. This CDR3 is 13 amino acids long. The J segment lost 7 bases and the V segment lost 4 bases, leaving 4 bases of the junction unmatched. The DNA for the CDR3 is TGTGCCACCAGTGACTGGACAGGGAGTGGCTACACCTTC. Its protein is CATSDWTGSGYTF.

There are many counts of this clonotype. The V and J genes are TRBV2 and TRBJ2-7; D unclear. Per germline, CDR1 SNHLY and CDR2 FYNNEI. The CDR3 covers 14 residues. V lost 2 bases and J lost 3, with 11 bases in between. CDR3 sequence: CASSEYTFSYEQYF. The CDR3 DNA reads TGTGCCAGCAGTGAATACACCTTTAGCTACGAGCAGTACTTC. The full variable domain, its missing parts supplied by reference TRBV2 and TRBJ2-7, is EPEVTQTPSHQVTQMGQEVILRCVPISNHLYFYWYRQILGQKVEFLVSFYNNEISEKSEIFDDQFSVERPDGSNFTLKIRSTKLEDSAMYFCASSEYTFSYEQYFGPGTRLTVT.

This rearrangement joins TRBV20-1 to TRBJ1-4; D is uncertain. The germline V gene encodes CDR1 DFQATT and CDR2 SNEGSKA (reference sequence). V lost 2 bases to trimming and J lost 0 bases, with 16 bases between them. This CDR3 is built from 17 residues. CDR3 amino acids: CSARYSRIFATNEKLFF. Here the CDR3 DNA reads TGCAGTGCTAGATATAGTCGGATATTTGCAACTAATGAAAAACTGTTTTTT.